These 5 T cell receptor beta chains came from one sample sequenced in a study of shared clonotypes between healthy human individuals. TCRdb's copy holds only in-frame clones and misses some; the assay was immunoSEQ multiplex PCR. The data hold about 1,500,000 clones, with more than 95% observed a single time. The specimen was naive CD4+ T cells sorted from blood. Subset reported: CD45RA+ positively selected. These TCRs come from a man aged 25-40 years in good health.

The chain carries TRBV29-1 and TRBJ2-3, with TRBD2 matching 8 bases. Germline V gene lookup returns CDR1 SQVTM and CDR2 ANQGSEA. The length of the CDR3 is 13 residues. Trimming at V came to 6 bases and at J to 2 bases, leaving 4 bases not matched to a gene. The CDR3 spells CSVLAGLTDTQYF. The CDR3 DNA is TGCAGCGTCTTAGCGGGGCTCACAGATACGCAGTATTTT.

V gene TRBV20-1 combines with J gene TRBJ2-1; D might be TRBD1 (6 bases). V was trimmed by 6 bases and J by 9 bases, leaving 12 bases between them. The CDR3 contains 11 residues. From germline, CDR1 is DFQATT and CDR2 SNEGSKA (reference sequence). The CDR3 here is CSAARTAEQFF. The CDR3 DNA reads TGCAGTGCAGCTCGGACAGCTGAGCAGTTCTTC.

The gene calls are TRBV15 and TRBJ1-2; tentatively, D is TRBD1 (5 bases). V dropped 4 bases and J dropped 0 bases, with 15 bases sitting between them. The germline gives CDR1 LNHNV, CDR2 YYDKDF (reference sequence). The CDR3 is made up of 16 amino acids. The CDR3 sequence is CATSTQRQRANYGYTF. DNA for the CDR3: TGTGCCACCAGCACGCAGCGACAGCGAGCTAACTATGGCTACACCTTC.

The rearrangement links TRBV9 to TRBJ2-7; unclear D gene. The germline V and J ends were trimmed by 0 bases and 4 bases, with 14 bases remaining between them. Germline V gene sequence: CDR1 SGDLS, CDR2 YYNGEE. The CDR3 is 15 amino acids. DNA of the CDR3: TGTGCCAGCAGCGTAGTTCCTTCTCACTCTTACGAGCAGTACTTC. The encoded protein is CASSVVPSHSYEQYF.

This sequence joins TRBV5-8 and TRBJ2-6, with 9 bases that match TRBD1. CDR3 size: 16 residues. The V gene's germline CDR1 is SGHTS and CDR2 YDEGEE. With 2 bases clipped from V and 2 bases from J, the junction kept 2 bases outside the gene matches. Here the CDR3 reads CASSFYRGPGANVLTF. In nucleotides, the CDR3 is TGTGCCAGCAGCTTTTACAGGGGGCCTGGGGCCAACGTCCTGACTTTC.